The rows below give T cell receptor beta chains drawn from one sample of a study of blood T cell repertoires in COVID-19. Some clones are missing from TCRdb's copy, which holds only in-frame ones; the method was immunoSEQ multiplex PCR. In the table there are 110,000 to 150,000 clones, 79% of which are singletons. Sequencing was carried out using peripheral blood. These receptors were taken from a man in his sixties with acute or convalescent COVID-19. Each CDR3 is given with its conserved first and last residue. D genes are given only for firm matches. Part of the rows lack a size; the others show once, few, many or a class for expanded clones.

CDR3	DNA	D	size	V	J	length
CASILAGGNEQFF	TGTGCCAGCATCCTAGCGGGAGGCAATGAGCAGTTCTTC	TRBD2	.	TRBV6-5	TRBJ2-1	13
CASSLIAGGPPGELFF	TGTGCCAGCAGCCTAATAGCGGGAGGGCCCCCCGGGGAGCTGTTTTTT	TRBD2	.	TRBV28	TRBJ2-2	16
CASSSQALNTEAFF	TGTGCCAGCAGCTCCCAGGCTTTGAACACTGAAGCTTTCTTT	.	.	TRBV7-6	TRBJ1-1	14
CASSPFDPGLPFHSPLHF	TGTGCCAGCAGCCCCTTTGACCCAGGACTCCCCTTCCATTCACCCCTCCACTTT	.	.	TRBV3-1/TRBV3-2	TRBJ1-6	18
CASSRGGNTEAFF	TGTGCCAGCAGCAGAGGAGGGAACACTGAAGCTTTCTTT	.	.	TRBV7-8	TRBJ1-1	13
CASSVTGPDGVYGYEQYF	TGTGCCAGCAGTGTGACAGGGCCAGACGGGGTGTATGGCTACGAGCAGTACTTC	TRBD1	.	TRBV25-1	TRBJ2-7	18
CASSSPLQASYNEQFF	TGTGCCAGCAGTTCCCCGCTACAGGCCTCCTACAATGAGCAGTTCTTC	.	.	TRBV27	TRBJ2-1	16
CASSLNRDRVFEQFF	TGTGCCAGCAGCTTAAACCGGGACAGGGTCTTTGAGCAGTTCTTC	TRBD1	.	TRBV11-3	TRBJ2-1	15
CASSFPGGGIDTEAFF	TGTGCCAGCAGTTTTCCCGGGGGAGGGATAGACACTGAAGCTTTCTTT	.	once	TRBV7-9	TRBJ1-1	16
CASSQDGTGGAGETQYF	TGTGCCAGCAGCCAGGACGGTACAGGGGGCGCGGGGGAGACCCAGTACTTC	TRBD1	.	TRBV3-1/TRBV3-2	TRBJ2-5	17
CASSISLAGVGTGELFF	TGTGCCAGCAGCATCTCACTAGCGGGAGTCGGGACCGGGGAGCTGTTTTTT	TRBD2	.	TRBV27	TRBJ2-2	17
CASSLAPLLTSGELFF	TGTGCCAGCAGTTTGGCCCCCCTCCTAACTAGCGGGGAGCTGTTTTTT	.	.	TRBV28	TRBJ2-2	16
CASSMTGKRNSPLHF	TGTGCCAGCAGTATGACAGGGAAAAGGAATTCACCCCTCCACTTT	TRBD1	.	TRBV6-5	TRBJ1-6	15
CASSSVVDEKLFF	TGCGCCAGCAGCTCGGTAGTCGATGAAAAACTGTTTTTT	.	.	TRBV5-1	TRBJ1-4	13
CASSISGRGSNNEQFF	TGTGCCAGTAGTATCTCCGGCAGGGGGAGCAACAATGAGCAGTTCTTC	TRBD1	.	TRBV19	TRBJ2-1	16
CAWSLPYGGKLFF	TGTGCCTGGAGTTTACCATACGGAGGAAAACTGTTTTTT	.	.	TRBV30	TRBJ1-4	13
CASSFPLAVLETQYF	TGTGCCAGCAGTTTTCCCCTAGCGGTCCTCGAGACCCAGTACTTC	TRBD2	.	TRBV28	TRBJ2-5	15